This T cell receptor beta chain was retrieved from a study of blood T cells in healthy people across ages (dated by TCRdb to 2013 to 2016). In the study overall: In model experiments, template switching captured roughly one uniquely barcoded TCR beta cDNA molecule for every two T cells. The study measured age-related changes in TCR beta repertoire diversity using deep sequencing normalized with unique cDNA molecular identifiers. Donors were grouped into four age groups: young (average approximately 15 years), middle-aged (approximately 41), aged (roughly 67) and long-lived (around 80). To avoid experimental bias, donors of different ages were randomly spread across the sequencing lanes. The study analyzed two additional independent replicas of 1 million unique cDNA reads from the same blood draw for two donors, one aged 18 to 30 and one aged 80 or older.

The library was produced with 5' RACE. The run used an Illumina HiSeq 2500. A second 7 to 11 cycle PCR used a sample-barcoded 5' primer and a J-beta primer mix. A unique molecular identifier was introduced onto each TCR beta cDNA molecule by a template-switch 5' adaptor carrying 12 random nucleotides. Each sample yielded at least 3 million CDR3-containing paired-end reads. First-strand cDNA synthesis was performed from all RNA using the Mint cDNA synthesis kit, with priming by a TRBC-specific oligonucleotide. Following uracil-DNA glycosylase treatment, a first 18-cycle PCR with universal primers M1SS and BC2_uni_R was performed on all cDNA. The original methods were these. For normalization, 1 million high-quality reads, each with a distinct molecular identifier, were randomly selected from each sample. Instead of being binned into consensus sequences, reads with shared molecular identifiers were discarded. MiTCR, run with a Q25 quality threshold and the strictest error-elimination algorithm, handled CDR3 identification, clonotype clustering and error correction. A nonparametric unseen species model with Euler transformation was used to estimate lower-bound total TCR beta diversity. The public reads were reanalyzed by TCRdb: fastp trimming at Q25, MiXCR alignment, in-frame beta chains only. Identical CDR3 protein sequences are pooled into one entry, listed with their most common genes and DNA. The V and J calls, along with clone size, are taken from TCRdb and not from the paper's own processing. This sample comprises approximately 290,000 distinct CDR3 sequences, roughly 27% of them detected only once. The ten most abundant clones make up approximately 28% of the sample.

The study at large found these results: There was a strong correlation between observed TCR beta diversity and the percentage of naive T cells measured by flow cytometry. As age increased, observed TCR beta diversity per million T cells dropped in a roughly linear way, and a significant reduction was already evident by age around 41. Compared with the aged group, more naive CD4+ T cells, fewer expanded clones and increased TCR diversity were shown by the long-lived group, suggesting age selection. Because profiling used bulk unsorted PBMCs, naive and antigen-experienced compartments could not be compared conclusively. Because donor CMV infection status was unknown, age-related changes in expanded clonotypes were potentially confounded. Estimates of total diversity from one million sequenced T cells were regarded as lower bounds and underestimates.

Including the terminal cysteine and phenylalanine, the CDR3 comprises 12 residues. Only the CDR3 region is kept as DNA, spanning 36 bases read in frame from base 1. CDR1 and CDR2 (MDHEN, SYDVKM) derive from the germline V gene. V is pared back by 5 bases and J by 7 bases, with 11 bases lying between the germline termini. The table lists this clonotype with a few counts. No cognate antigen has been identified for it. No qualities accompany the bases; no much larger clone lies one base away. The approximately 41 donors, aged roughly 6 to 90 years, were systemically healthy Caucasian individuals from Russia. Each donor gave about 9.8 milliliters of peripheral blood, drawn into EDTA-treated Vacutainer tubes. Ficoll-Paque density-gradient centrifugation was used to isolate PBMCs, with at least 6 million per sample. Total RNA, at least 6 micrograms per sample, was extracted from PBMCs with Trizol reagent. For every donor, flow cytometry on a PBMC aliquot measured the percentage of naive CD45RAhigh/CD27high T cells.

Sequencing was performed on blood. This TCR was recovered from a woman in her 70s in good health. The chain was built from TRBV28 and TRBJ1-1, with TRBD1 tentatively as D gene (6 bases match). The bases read TGTGCCAGCAGTACGGACAGAAATGAAGCTTTCTTT. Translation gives CASSTDRNEAFF.